This TCR beta chain comes out of a study of blood T cell repertoires in COVID-19. Per the study methods: Cell counts per sample came from amplifying reference gene primers. Measured with immunoSEQ multiplex PCR; TCRdb has only the in-frame clones, and not every one. That table gives V, J and clone size, and the DNA gave D and trimming. The data contain fewer than 250,000 clones, roughly 94% of them singletons. The V gene's germline CDR1 is SQVTM and CDR2 ANQGSEA. The CDR3 contains 16 residues. V lost 4 bases, J lost 1 base, and 12 bases stayed unmatched. This chain joins TRBV29-1 and TRBJ2-7; TRBD2 aligns across 8 bases. The specimen sequenced was peripheral blood. The sequence was collected from a man aged 30 to 39 with acute or convalescent COVID-19. CDR3 in DNA: TGCAGCGTTGTTGGGCGGGGGGACAAAGCGTCCTACGAGCAGTACTTC. Protein product: CSVVGRGDKASYEQYF.